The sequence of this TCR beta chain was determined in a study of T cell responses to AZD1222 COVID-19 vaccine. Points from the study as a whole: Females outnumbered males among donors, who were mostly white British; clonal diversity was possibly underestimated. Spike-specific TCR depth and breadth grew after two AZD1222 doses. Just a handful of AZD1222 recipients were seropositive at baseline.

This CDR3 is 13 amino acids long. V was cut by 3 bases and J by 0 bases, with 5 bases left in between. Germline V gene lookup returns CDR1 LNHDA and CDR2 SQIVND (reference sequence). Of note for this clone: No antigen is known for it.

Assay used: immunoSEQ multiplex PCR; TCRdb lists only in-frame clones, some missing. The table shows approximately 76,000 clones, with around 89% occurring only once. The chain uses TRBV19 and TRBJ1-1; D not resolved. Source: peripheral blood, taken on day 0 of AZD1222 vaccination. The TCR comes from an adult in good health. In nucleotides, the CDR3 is TGTGCCAGTAGTATCGCCTTGAACACTGAAGCTTTCTTT. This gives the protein CASSIALNTEAFF.